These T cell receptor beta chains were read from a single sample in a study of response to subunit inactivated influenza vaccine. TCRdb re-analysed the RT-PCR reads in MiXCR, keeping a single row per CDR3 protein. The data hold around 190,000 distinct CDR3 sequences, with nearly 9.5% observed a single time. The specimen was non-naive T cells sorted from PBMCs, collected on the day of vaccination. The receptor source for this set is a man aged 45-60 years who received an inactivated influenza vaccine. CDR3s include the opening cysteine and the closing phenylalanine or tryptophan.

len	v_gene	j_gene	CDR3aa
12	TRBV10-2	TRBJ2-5	CASSAQGETQYF
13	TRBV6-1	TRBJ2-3	CASSRSGLDTQYF
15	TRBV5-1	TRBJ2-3	CASSLVHGVSDTQYF
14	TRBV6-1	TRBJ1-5	CASSPKTGSQPQHF
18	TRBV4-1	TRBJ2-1	CASSQFSLAGGSYNEQFF
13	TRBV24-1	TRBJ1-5	CATMRGVGQPQHF
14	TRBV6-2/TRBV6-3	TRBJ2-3	CASGSFASTDTQYF
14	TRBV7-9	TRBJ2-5	CASSLDSQPGTQYF
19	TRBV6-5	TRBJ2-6	CASSYVGTGAPPGANVLTF
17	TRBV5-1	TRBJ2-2	CASSPGLAGPSTGELFF
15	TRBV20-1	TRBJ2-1	CSAPSVQGGWDEQFF
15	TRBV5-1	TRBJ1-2	CASRPGQYPLDGYTF
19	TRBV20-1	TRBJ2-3	CSARRLWASGSSFVDTQYF
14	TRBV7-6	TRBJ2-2	CASSLRTRSGELFF
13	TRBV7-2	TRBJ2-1	CASRGGGAAEQFF
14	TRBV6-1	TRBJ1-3	CASSARPSGNTIYF
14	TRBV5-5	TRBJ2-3	CASSLAGFADTQYF
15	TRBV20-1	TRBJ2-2	CSASGGSGGFGELFF
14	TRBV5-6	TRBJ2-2	CASSLVGNTGELFF
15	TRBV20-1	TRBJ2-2	CSAPEAGHNTGELFF
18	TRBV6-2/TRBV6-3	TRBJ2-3	CASSSHRVRGAGTDTQYF
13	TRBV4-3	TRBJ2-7	CASSQDIAGVQYF
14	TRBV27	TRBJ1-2	CASRQTGTEDGYTF
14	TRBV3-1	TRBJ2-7	CASSPRQGTDEQYF
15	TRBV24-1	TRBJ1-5	CATSERQDGNQPQHF
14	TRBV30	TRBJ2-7	CAWSAPGLSYEQYF
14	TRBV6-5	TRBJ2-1	CASSYLQGNNEQFF
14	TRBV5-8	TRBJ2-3	CASSGQSRVDTQYF
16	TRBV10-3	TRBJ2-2	CAISETGTLNTGELFF
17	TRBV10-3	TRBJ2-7	CAISEGLGAGDTYEQYF
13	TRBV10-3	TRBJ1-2	CAISGGQVYGYTF
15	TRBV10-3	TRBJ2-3	CAISGGGGAEDTQYF
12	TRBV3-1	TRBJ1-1	CASSQGFTEAFF
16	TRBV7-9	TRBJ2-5	CASSFGQGLNRETQYF
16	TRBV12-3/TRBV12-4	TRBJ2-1	CASSLDLPQSYNEQFF
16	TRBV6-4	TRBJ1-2	CASSDPRGLKNYGYTF
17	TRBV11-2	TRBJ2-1	CASSLNTGGGAYNEQFF
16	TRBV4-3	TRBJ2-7	CASSQDRASGSYEQYF
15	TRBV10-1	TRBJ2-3	CASSERTASTDTQYF
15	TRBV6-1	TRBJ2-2	CASSEELGLTGELFF
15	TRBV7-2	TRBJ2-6	CASSTGMAGANVLTF
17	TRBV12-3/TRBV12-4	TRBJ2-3	CASTRGLNDGRENTQYF
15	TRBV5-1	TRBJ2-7	CASSLQGSPSYEQYF
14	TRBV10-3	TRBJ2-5	CAITDLWGSETQYF
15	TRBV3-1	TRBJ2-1	CASSLGDGAYNEQFF
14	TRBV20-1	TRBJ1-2	CSAPRAGLGYGYTF
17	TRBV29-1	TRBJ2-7	CSPHAPPEIQGPYEQYF
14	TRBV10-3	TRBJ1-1	CASEDGQGNTEAFF
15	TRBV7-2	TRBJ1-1	CASSLAGGAVTEAFF
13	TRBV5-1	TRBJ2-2	CASSPDSTGELFF
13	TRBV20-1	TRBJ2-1	CSARRRDTHEQFF
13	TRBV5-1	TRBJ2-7	CASTGLLTYEQYF
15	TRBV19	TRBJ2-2	CASSDRDRNTGELFF
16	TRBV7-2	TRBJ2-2	CASSLSGTGNTGELFF
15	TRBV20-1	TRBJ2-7	CSAPGTSGGYYEQYF
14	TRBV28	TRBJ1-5	CASSLGRAPQPQHF
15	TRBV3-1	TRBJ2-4	CASSQARHSKNIQYF
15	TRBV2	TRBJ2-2	CASRPGLAVQGELFF
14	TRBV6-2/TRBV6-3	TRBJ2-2	CASSYLREVGELFF